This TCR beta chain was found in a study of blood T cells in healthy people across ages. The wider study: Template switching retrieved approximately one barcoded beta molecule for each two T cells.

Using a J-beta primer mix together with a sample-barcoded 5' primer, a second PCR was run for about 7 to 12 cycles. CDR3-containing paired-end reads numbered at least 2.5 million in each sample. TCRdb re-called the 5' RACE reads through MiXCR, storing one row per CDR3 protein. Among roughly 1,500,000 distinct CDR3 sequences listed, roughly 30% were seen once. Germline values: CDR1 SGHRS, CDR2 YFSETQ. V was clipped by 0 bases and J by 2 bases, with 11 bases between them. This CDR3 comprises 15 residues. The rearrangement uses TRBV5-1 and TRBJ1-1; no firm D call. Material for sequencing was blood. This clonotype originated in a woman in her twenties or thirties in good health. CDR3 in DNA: TGCGCCAGCAGCTTGGAAGGGTTCGGTAACACTGAAGCTTTCTTT. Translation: CASSLEGFGNTEAFF.